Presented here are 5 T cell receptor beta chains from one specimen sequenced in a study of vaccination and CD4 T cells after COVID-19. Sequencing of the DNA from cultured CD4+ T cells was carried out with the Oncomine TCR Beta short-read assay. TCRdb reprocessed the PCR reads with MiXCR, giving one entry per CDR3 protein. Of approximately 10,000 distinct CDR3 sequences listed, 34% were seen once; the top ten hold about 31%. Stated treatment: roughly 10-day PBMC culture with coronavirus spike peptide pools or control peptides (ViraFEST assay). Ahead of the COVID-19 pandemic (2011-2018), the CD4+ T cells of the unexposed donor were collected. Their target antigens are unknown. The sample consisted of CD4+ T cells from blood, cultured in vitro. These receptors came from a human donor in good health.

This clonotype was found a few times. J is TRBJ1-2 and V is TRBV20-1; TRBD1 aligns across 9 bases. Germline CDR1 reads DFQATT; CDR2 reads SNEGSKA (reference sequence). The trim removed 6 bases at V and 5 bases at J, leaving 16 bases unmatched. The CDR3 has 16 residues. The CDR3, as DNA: TGCAGTGCGGATACAGGGGGCTTTTCTTATCGATATGGCTACACCTTC. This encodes CSADTGGFSYRYGYTF.

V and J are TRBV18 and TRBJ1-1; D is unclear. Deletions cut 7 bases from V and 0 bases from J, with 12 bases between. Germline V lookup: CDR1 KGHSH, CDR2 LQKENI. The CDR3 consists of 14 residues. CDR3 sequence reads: CASLRGSMNTEAFF. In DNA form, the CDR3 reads TGTGCCAGCTTGCGAGGATCCATGAACACTGAAGCTTTCTTT.

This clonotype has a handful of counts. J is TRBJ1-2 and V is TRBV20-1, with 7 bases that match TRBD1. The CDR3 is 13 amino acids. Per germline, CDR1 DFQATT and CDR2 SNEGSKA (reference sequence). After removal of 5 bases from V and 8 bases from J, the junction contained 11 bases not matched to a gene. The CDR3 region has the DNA TGCAGTGCTGTGCGACAGGGTTCGCGAGGCTACACCTTC. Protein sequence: CSAVRQGSRGYTF.

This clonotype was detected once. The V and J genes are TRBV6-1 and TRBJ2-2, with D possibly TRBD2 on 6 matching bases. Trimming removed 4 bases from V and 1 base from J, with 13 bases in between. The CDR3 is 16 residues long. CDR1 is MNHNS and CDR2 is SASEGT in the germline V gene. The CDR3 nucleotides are TGTGCCAGCAGTGGTCAGGTGGGAGGGAACACCGGGGAGCTGTTTTTT. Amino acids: CASSGQVGGNTGELFF.

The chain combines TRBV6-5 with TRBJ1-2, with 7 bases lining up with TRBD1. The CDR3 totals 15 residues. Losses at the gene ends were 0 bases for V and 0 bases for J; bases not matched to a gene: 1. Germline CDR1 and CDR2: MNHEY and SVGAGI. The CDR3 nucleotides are TGTGCCAGCAGTTACTCGGGACAGTCTAACTATGGCTACACCTTC. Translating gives CASSYSGQSNYGYTF.